The TCR beta chain under discussion was sequenced for a study of T cells after yellow fever vaccination. Between the trimmed V and J ends, which lost 3 bases and 0 bases, there was a span of 13 bases. Germline-derived CDR1 and CDR2 are SNHLY and FYNNEI. This CDR3 has 16 amino acids. Production of TCR cDNA was by 5'RACE template switching, which also added a universal primer site and UMIs. TCRdb analysed the 5' RACE reads with MiXCR anew, one entry per CDR3 protein. This repertoire shows about 260,000 distinct CDR3 sequences, over 10% found once; its top ten account for roughly 0.5%. This rearrangement joins TRBV2 to TRBJ2-3; D gene uncertain. This clonotype was obtained from a young man who received the YFV17D yellow fever vaccine. Sequences were derived from CD4+ T cells sorted from PBMCs, sampled 45 days after the yellow fever booster vaccination. The CDR3: CASSDLRVLSTDTQYF. The CDR3 nucleotides read TGTGCCAGCAGTGATTTAAGGGTACTAAGCACAGATACGCAGTATTTT.